Listed below are T cell receptor beta chains from one sample, sequenced in a study of T-cell memory formation after mild COVID-19. TCRdb used MiXCR to reprocess the 5' RACE reads, holding one entry per CDR3 protein. The sample carries around 390,000 distinct CDR3 sequences, 16% recorded once. The sample comprised PBMCs or a T cell subset sorted from them (not recorded which). Receptors were obtained from a man younger than 35 who had mild COVID-19 (a few samples of this study predate the infection). Cell type and time point are not known. CDR3s include the opening cysteine and the closing phenylalanine or tryptophan. Fields, in order: clone size, D gene, V gene, J gene, CDR3 DNA, CDR3 protein. The D gene is left open where the match is weak. A clone size is listed for some rows: how often the clone was seen (once, few, many), or a class if it is expanded.

clone_size: .
d_call: TRBD2
v_call: TRBV24-1
j_call: TRBJ2-1
cdr3_nt: TGTGCCACCAGTGATGCCGCGGGGGGCGGGAATGAGCAGTTCTTC
cdr3_aa: CATSDAAGGGNEQFF

clone_size: .
d_call: TRBD2
v_call: TRBV5-1
j_call: TRBJ2-7
cdr3_nt: TGCGCCAGCAGCTTGGCCCCCCCAGCGGGGGTCGGCGAGCAGTACTTC
cdr3_aa: CASSLAPPAGVGEQYF

clone_size: .
d_call: .
v_call: TRBV24-1
j_call: TRBJ2-3
cdr3_nt: TGTGCCACCAGTGATTCAGGGCGGGGAGCCACAGATACGCAGTATTTT
cdr3_aa: CATSDSGRGATDTQYF

clone_size: .
d_call: .
v_call: TRBV7-8
j_call: TRBJ2-1
cdr3_nt: TGTGCCAGCAGCTTGAGCCCCTGGTCTCGGGATGAGCAGTTCTTC
cdr3_aa: CASSLSPWSRDEQFF

clone_size: .
d_call: TRBD2
v_call: TRBV29-1
j_call: TRBJ2-2
cdr3_nt: TGCAGCGGGACCGGGACTAGCGACACCGGGGAGCTGTTTTTT
cdr3_aa: CSGTGTSDTGELFF

clone_size: .
d_call: .
v_call: TRBV4-3
j_call: TRBJ2-2
cdr3_nt: TGCGCCAGCAGCCAAGATCTGTACACCGGGGAGCTGTTTTTT
cdr3_aa: CASSQDLYTGELFF

clone_size: once
d_call: .
v_call: TRBV4-3
j_call: TRBJ2-2
cdr3_nt: TGCGCCAGCAGCCAAGATCTAAACTATCTCACCGGGGAGCTGTTTTTT
cdr3_aa: CASSQDLNYLTGELFF

clone_size: few
d_call: .
v_call: TRBV7-3
j_call: TRBJ2-3
cdr3_nt: TGTGCCAGCAGCCAAGGGGGGGCTCCAGATACGCAGTATTTT
cdr3_aa: CASSQGGAPDTQYF

clone_size: few
d_call: .
v_call: TRBV12-3/TRBV12-4
j_call: TRBJ1-2
cdr3_nt: TGTGCCAGCAGCTTCGAGGGTGGCTACACCTTC
cdr3_aa: CASSFEGGYTF

clone_size: .
d_call: .
v_call: TRBV9
j_call: TRBJ2-3
cdr3_nt: TGTGCCAGCAGCGTAGTAGCGACCGCCTACACAGATACGCAGTATTTT
cdr3_aa: CASSVVATAYTDTQYF

clone_size: .
d_call: TRBD2
v_call: TRBV12-3/TRBV12-4
j_call: TRBJ2-1
cdr3_nt: TGTGCCAGCATCCCTGCCGACGGCGGGGGGGTATACAATGAGCAGTTCTTC
cdr3_aa: CASIPADGGGVYNEQFF

clone_size: .
d_call: .
v_call: TRBV19
j_call: TRBJ1-1
cdr3_nt: TGTGCCAGTAGTATAGTAAATAACGACGAAGCTTTCTTT
cdr3_aa: CASSIVNNDEAFF

clone_size: many
d_call: .
v_call: TRBV5-1
j_call: TRBJ2-1
cdr3_nt: TGCGCCAGCAGCTTGGGGGACCTCCACAATGAGCAGTTCTTC
cdr3_aa: CASSLGDLHNEQFF

clone_size: few
d_call: .
v_call: TRBV24-1
j_call: TRBJ2-3
cdr3_nt: TGTGCCACCAGTGATTTTGCGGCAGATACGCAGTATTTT
cdr3_aa: CATSDFAADTQYF

clone_size: few
d_call: .
v_call: TRBV7-9
j_call: TRBJ2-5
cdr3_nt: TGTGCCAGCTTACCGGTCAGGGCCCAAGAGGAGACCCAGTACTTC
cdr3_aa: CASLPVRAQEETQYF

clone_size: few
d_call: .
v_call: TRBV20-1
j_call: TRBJ2-3
cdr3_nt: TGCAGTGCTGCGGGTCGGCTAGGGGGCACAGATACGCAGTATTTT
cdr3_aa: CSAAGRLGGTDTQYF

clone_size: many
d_call: .
v_call: TRBV5-6
j_call: TRBJ1-1
cdr3_nt: TGTGCCAGCACCCTTTATAGCGTTAGGACTGAAGCTTTCTTT
cdr3_aa: CASTLYSVRTEAFF

clone_size: few
d_call: TRBD1
v_call: TRBV12-3/TRBV12-4
j_call: TRBJ1-2
cdr3_nt: TGTGCCAGCAGGTCGGGACAGGGTGGCTATGGCTACACCTTC
cdr3_aa: CASRSGQGGYGYTF

clone_size: .
d_call: TRBD1
v_call: TRBV20-1
j_call: TRBJ1-2
cdr3_nt: TGCAGTGCTTTAGGGACAGAACGCTACACTCCCTTC
cdr3_aa: CSALGTERYTPF

clone_size: .
d_call: .
v_call: TRBV5-1
j_call: TRBJ1-1
cdr3_nt: TGCGCCAGCAGCTTGACGGTAGGGGACACTGAAGCTTTCTTT
cdr3_aa: CASSLTVGDTEAFF

clone_size: .
d_call: .
v_call: TRBV5-1
j_call: TRBJ2-5
cdr3_nt: TGCGCCAGCAGCTTGGCCGATGGGTGGGAGACCCAGTACTTC
cdr3_aa: CASSLADGWETQYF

clone_size: .
d_call: TRBD2
v_call: TRBV9
j_call: TRBJ2-3
cdr3_nt: TGTGCCAGCAGCGCAAGGCTTACTAGCGGGGGGGCCGGAGATACGCAGTATTTT
cdr3_aa: CASSARLTSGGAGDTQYF

clone_size: few
d_call: .
v_call: TRBV28
j_call: TRBJ2-2
cdr3_nt: TGTGGTGGCAGTACAAACACCGGGGAGCTGTTTTTT
cdr3_aa: CGGSTNTGELFF

clone_size: few
d_call: .
v_call: TRBV5-6
j_call: TRBJ2-2
cdr3_nt: TGTGCCAGCAGCTTCTTCACCTCGAACACCGGGGAGCTGTTTTTT
cdr3_aa: CASSFFTSNTGELFF

clone_size: many
d_call: .
v_call: TRBV7-9
j_call: TRBJ2-1
cdr3_nt: TGTGCCAGCAGCTTAGGGCTCAATGAGCAGTTCTTC
cdr3_aa: CASSLGLNEQFF

clone_size: few
d_call: .
v_call: TRBV5-1
j_call: TRBJ1-6
cdr3_nt: TGCGCCAGCAGCTTGTTTTTCTCCTATAATTCACCCCTCCACTTT
cdr3_aa: CASSLFFSYNSPLHF

clone_size: few
d_call: .
v_call: TRBV11-2
j_call: TRBJ2-5
cdr3_nt: TGTGCCAGCACTAGAGGGGGGGTGCGGGAGACCCAGTACTTC
cdr3_aa: CASTRGGVRETQYF

clone_size: .
d_call: .
v_call: TRBV24-1
j_call: TRBJ1-2
cdr3_nt: TGTGCCACCAGTGAGTCACCCGGGGGTGGCTACACCTTC
cdr3_aa: CATSESPGGGYTF

clone_size: few
d_call: .
v_call: TRBV7-2
j_call: TRBJ2-1
cdr3_nt: TGTGCCAGCAGTTCCGGGACTTCGGAGTTCTTC
cdr3_aa: CASSSGTSEFF

clone_size: few
d_call: TRBD2
v_call: TRBV4-2
j_call: TRBJ2-5
cdr3_nt: TGTGCCAGCAGCCAAGAAGCAGGCGGTGTGCGGGGGGGCTTGGAGACCCAGTACTTC
cdr3_aa: CASSQEAGGVRGGLETQYF

clone_size: many
d_call: TRBD2
v_call: TRBV5-1
j_call: TRBJ2-7
cdr3_nt: TGCGCCAGCAGTACCGAGCGGGGAGACGAGCAGTACTTC
cdr3_aa: CASSTERGDEQYF

clone_size: few
d_call: TRBD2
v_call: TRBV6-5
j_call: TRBJ2-1
cdr3_nt: TGTGCCAGCAGTCTTGGGAGCGGGGGCTCCTACAATGAGCAGTTCTTC
cdr3_aa: CASSLGSGGSYNEQFF

clone_size: few
d_call: .
v_call: TRBV2
j_call: TRBJ2-1
cdr3_nt: TGTGCCAGCAGTGATAATACCTACAATGAGCAGTTCTTC
cdr3_aa: CASSDNTYNEQFF

clone_size: few
d_call: TRBD1
v_call: TRBV6-5
j_call: TRBJ1-1
cdr3_nt: TGTGCCAGCAGTAGGACAGGGACCTCTCGGGCTGAAGCTTTCTTT
cdr3_aa: CASSRTGTSRAEAFF

clone_size: many
d_call: TRBD1
v_call: TRBV19
j_call: TRBJ1-1
cdr3_nt: TGTGCCAGTAGTGCGCCCAGGGGGCCGGCCACTGAAGCTTTCTTT
cdr3_aa: CASSAPRGPATEAFF

clone_size: .
d_call: .
v_call: TRBV7-9
j_call: TRBJ2-3
cdr3_nt: TGTGCCAGCAGCTCCCCCCTCGGGAGCACAGATACGCAGTATTTT
cdr3_aa: CASSSPLGSTDTQYF

clone_size: .
d_call: TRBD2
v_call: TRBV5-6
j_call: TRBJ2-1
cdr3_nt: TGTGCCAGCAGCCCCTCGGGACTAGCGGGGGGACCCACCTACAATGAGCAGTTCTTC
cdr3_aa: CASSPSGLAGGPTYNEQFF

clone_size: .
d_call: .
v_call: TRBV28
j_call: TRBJ1-1
cdr3_nt: TGTGCCAGCAGGAGGGGAGGAGTGAACACTGAAGCTTTCTTT
cdr3_aa: CASRRGGVNTEAFF

clone_size: many
d_call: .
v_call: TRBV4-1
j_call: TRBJ1-5
cdr3_nt: TGCGCCAGCAGCCAAGACGGAGGCGGTAATCAGCCCCAGCATTTT
cdr3_aa: CASSQDGGGNQPQHF

clone_size: few
d_call: .
v_call: TRBV5-1
j_call: TRBJ2-1
cdr3_nt: TGCGCCAGCAGCCCACGGACGCAATACAATGAGCAGTTCTTC
cdr3_aa: CASSPRTQYNEQFF

clone_size: once
d_call: .
v_call: TRBV5-4
j_call: TRBJ2-5
cdr3_nt: TGTGCCAGCAGCGGCGGGACTCTGGAGACCCAGTACTTC
cdr3_aa: CASSGGTLETQYF

clone_size: few
d_call: .
v_call: TRBV11-1
j_call: TRBJ1-6
cdr3_nt: TGTGCCAGCAGCTTACTCAGGGAATCACCCCTCCACTTT
cdr3_aa: CASSLLRESPLHF

clone_size: few
d_call: .
v_call: TRBV7-9
j_call: TRBJ2-1
cdr3_nt: TGTGCCAGCAGCCTTCGACTTGATGAGCAGTTCTTC
cdr3_aa: CASSLRLDEQFF

clone_size: few
d_call: .
v_call: TRBV7-9
j_call: TRBJ1-5
cdr3_nt: TGTGCCAGCAGCGACTCCGGGACACCAAATCAGCCCCAGCATTTT
cdr3_aa: CASSDSGTPNQPQHF

clone_size: .
d_call: .
v_call: TRBV4-3
j_call: TRBJ1-5
cdr3_nt: TGCGCCAGCAGCCAAGATGGCACGGGATATCAGCCCCAGCATTTT
cdr3_aa: CASSQDGTGYQPQHF

clone_size: .
d_call: .
v_call: TRBV20-1
j_call: TRBJ1-5
cdr3_nt: TGCAGTGCTAGTTTGACGGTGAATAGCAATCAGCCCCAGCATTTT
cdr3_aa: CSASLTVNSNQPQHF

clone_size: .
d_call: .
v_call: TRBV28
j_call: TRBJ2-1
cdr3_nt: TGTGCCAGCAGTTTGCGGGGGCCGGTCAATGAGCAGTTCTTC
cdr3_aa: CASSLRGPVNEQFF

clone_size: .
d_call: .
v_call: TRBV7-2
j_call: TRBJ1-5
cdr3_nt: TGTGCCAGCAGCTTGGATCAGGGACTCCAGCATTTT
cdr3_aa: CASSLDQGLQHF

clone_size: .
d_call: .
v_call: TRBV20-1
j_call: TRBJ2-3
cdr3_nt: TGCAGTGCCGCATTACCGGGGTCTAGCACAGATACGCAGTATTTT
cdr3_aa: CSAALPGSSTDTQYF

clone_size: few
d_call: TRBD1
v_call: TRBV7-9
j_call: TRBJ2-1
cdr3_nt: TGTGCCGGACAGGGAGCCAACTACAATGAGCAGTTCTTC
cdr3_aa: CAGQGANYNEQFF

clone_size: .
d_call: TRBD2
v_call: TRBV5-1
j_call: TRBJ2-3
cdr3_nt: TGCGCCAGCAGCTTGACTAGCGGGGGGGCGGAAGATACGCAGTATTTT
cdr3_aa: CASSLTSGGAEDTQYF

clone_size: few
d_call: TRBD1
v_call: TRBV5-1
j_call: TRBJ2-7
cdr3_nt: TGCGCCAGCAGCGTACCGGGACAGGCCTACGAGCAGTACTTC
cdr3_aa: CASSVPGQAYEQYF

clone_size: few
d_call: .
v_call: TRBV4-1
j_call: TRBJ2-7
cdr3_nt: TGCGCCAGCAGCCCCCGAGACAGTTCACTAGTATACGAGCAGTACTTC
cdr3_aa: CASSPRDSSLVYEQYF

clone_size: few
d_call: TRBD1
v_call: TRBV27
j_call: TRBJ2-1
cdr3_nt: TGTGCCAGCAGTCCAGAACAGGGGGCGTTGGGCAATGAGCAGTTCTTC
cdr3_aa: CASSPEQGALGNEQFF